These 22 T cell receptor beta chains share one sample of origin, sequenced in a study of shared clonotypes between healthy human individuals. CD45RO negativity and positive selection for CCR7 defined naive CD8 cells, a population that excluded terminally differentiated effector memory CD45RA+ cells. Sequenced by immunoSEQ multiplex PCR; TCRdb stores in-frame clones only, minus some. The table lists around 550,000 clones, around 95% of them singletons. The sequenced material came from naive CD8+ T cells sorted from blood. These receptors came from a woman between 25 and 40 years old in good health.

V is TRBV6-5 and J is TRBJ2-5; D unresolved. CDR3 size: 13 residues. Trimming shortened V by 2 bases and J by 4 bases, and 8 bases separated the two germline ends. Germline CDR1 and CDR2: MNHEY and SVGAGI. The CDR3 region is CASSYVSAETQYF. The CDR3, as DNA: TGTGCCAGCAGTTACGTCTCGGCAGAGACCCAGTACTTC.

This chain uses TRBV4-2 with TRBJ2-1; TRBD2 matches at 9 bases. With 2 bases clipped from V and 7 bases from J, the junction kept 18 bases outside the gene matches. Germline V gene lookup returns CDR1 LGHNA and CDR2 YNFKEQ. The CDR3 has 19 residues. The CDR3 loop reads CASSQWGWMDSGSLNEQFF. The CDR3 nucleotides read TGTGCCAGCAGCCAATGGGGGTGGATGGATAGCGGGAGCTTGAATGAGCAGTTCTTC.

This chain connects TRBV6-5 to TRBJ2-2; D not resolved. Deletions cut 3 bases from V and 1 base from J, with 9 bases between. Germline V gene data show CDR1 as MNHEY and CDR2 as SVGAGI. This CDR3 contains 15 residues. CDR3 region: CASSYTAGNTGELFF. CDR3 coding DNA: TGTGCCAGCAGTTATACAGCAGGGAACACCGGGGAGCTGTTTTTT.

The chain combines TRBV11-2 with TRBJ2-7, with a possible D match to TRBD2 (5 bases). Germline V gives CDR1 SGHAT, CDR2 FQNNGV. The V gene lost 4 bases and the J gene lost 1 base, with 14 bases spanning the gap. The CDR3 runs 15 residues. The CDR3 spells CASSSHGETSYEQYF. CDR3 in DNA: TGTGCCAGCAGCTCCCACGGGGAAACTTCCTACGAGCAGTACTTC.

This rearrangement joins TRBV9 to TRBJ2-2; TRBD2 might be the D (5 bases). The CDR3 extends over 17 amino acids. V was trimmed by 3 bases and J by 1 base, leaving 16 bases between them. The germline gives CDR1 SGDLS, CDR2 YYNGEE. The CDR3, as DNA: TGTGCCAGCAGCGCCCCCGAGCGGCAGGAGAACACCGGGGAGCTGTTTTTT. Amino acid sequence: CASSAPERQENTGELFF.

The rearrangement uses TRBV21-1 and TRBJ2-5; TRBD2 is the table's D call and was not checked against the DNA. TRBV21-1 is listed as a pseudogene. The CDR3 is 20 residues long. Here the CDR3 DNA reads TGTGCCAGCAACAAACCAGGACTAGCGGGAGGTAATATGGCAAAAGAGACCCAGTACTTC. Encoded protein: CASNKPGLAGGNMAKETQYF.

V is TRBV19 and J is TRBJ2-3, with TRBD2 matching over 7 bases. The V gene's germline CDR1 is LNHDA and CDR2 SQIVND (reference sequence). The CDR3 loop spans 12 amino acids. The V segment lost 9 bases and the J segment 6 bases; nucleotides outside the gene matches: 6. The CDR3 here is CASGGRPDTQYF. In DNA form, the CDR3 reads TGTGCCAGCGGCGGGAGACCGGATACGCAGTATTTT.

The chain links TRBV28 to TRBJ2-5, with a tentative D call TRBD2 (7 bases). The CDR3 is 14 residues long. Germline CDR1 reads MDHEN; CDR2 reads SYDVKM. The V end was cut by 8 bases, the J end by 6 bases, with 19 bases between. CDR3 nucleotides: TGTGCCAGCCAGCCCAGGCGGGGGCGACAGACCCAGTACTTC. Translation gives CASQPRRGRQTQYF.

This clone is a singleton in its sample. CDR3 residues: CSVEDGKRLETQYF. DNA of the CDR3: TGCAGCGTTGAAGATGGCAAACGCTTAGAGACCCAGTACTTC. This chain uses TRBV29-1 with TRBJ2-5; D remains ambiguous. V was clipped by 0 bases and J by 4 bases, with 12 bases between them. This CDR3 has 14 amino acids. Germline CDR1 and CDR2: SQVTM and ANQGSEA.

The chain joins TRBV29-1 to TRBJ2-7, with D perhaps matching TRBD1 or TRBD2 (7 bases each). The CDR3 consists of 13 residues. Germline V lookup: CDR1 SQVTM, CDR2 ANQGSEA. Trimming pared 6 bases from V and 6 bases from J, leaving 18 bases between. The CDR3 DNA is TGCAGCGTCAGGGGGGGCGCAAAGTCCGAGCAGTACTTC. Translated, it gives CSVRGGAKSEQYF.

The chain uses TRBV19 and TRBJ1-5; 8 nucleotides line up with TRBD1. The junction had 8 bases not matched to a gene; V was cut back by 9 bases and J by 4 bases. CDR3 length: 14 residues. CDR1 and CDR2 from the germline V gene are LNHDA and SQIVND (reference sequence). The DNA of the CDR3 is TGTGCCAGCCTACAGGGGGGAGAGAATCAGCCCCAGCATTTT. It is translated as CASLQGGENQPQHF.

This chain joins TRBV6-1 and TRBJ2-7; the D gene could be TRBD1 or TRBD2 (5 bases each). V shed 2 bases and J shed 4 bases, with 15 bases lying between them. This CDR3 region has 15 residues. Germline V gives CDR1 MNHNS, CDR2 SASEGT. CDR3 sequence (DNA): TGTGCCAGCAGTGAATTTGGAGGTAGGGGTTACGAGCAGTACTTC. This encodes CASSEFGGRGYEQYF.

CDR3 DNA sequence: TGTGCCAGCACATCCGAGACTGAAGCTTTCTTT. Its translation is CASTSETEAFF. The chain couples TRBV19 to TRBJ1-1, with D unresolved. Trimming removed 9 bases at V and 5 bases at J, with 10 bases between. CDR3 size: 11 residues. Germline CDR1 LNHDA, CDR2 SQIVND (reference sequence).

This rearrangement joins TRBV9 to TRBJ1-2; D ambiguous. The CDR3 totals 13 residues. Germline CDR1 and CDR2: SGDLS and YYNGEE. V lost 0 bases, J lost 8 bases, and 11 bases lay in between. CDR3 DNA sequence: TGTGCCAGCAGCGTAGATTCATCGGGGGGCTACACCTTC. It codes for CASSVDSSGGYTF. Drawing the rest from reference TRBV9 and TRBJ1-2, the complete variable domain is DSGVTQTPKHLITATGQRVTLRCSPRSGDLSVYWYQQSLDQGLQFLIQYYNGEERAKGNILERFSAQQFPDLHSELNLSSLELGDSALYFCASSVDSSGGYTFGSGTRLTVV.

This chain connects TRBV15 to TRBJ2-1; D possibly corresponds to TRBD2 (6 bases). The CDR3 covers 15 residues. Trimming cost V 0 bases and J 6 bases, with 12 bases left between them. From germline, CDR1 is LNHNV and CDR2 YYDKDF (reference sequence). Here the CDR3 DNA reads TGTGCCACCAGCAGAGATCGCGGGGCTTTCAATGAGCAGTTCTTC. This translates into CATSRDRGAFNEQFF.

A word on this clone: One end of the junction is discordant with germline, which a read error may explain. The CDR3 DNA reads as TGTACCAGCAGCTTAGCGACCAGCCGGACCCGGCCAGGGGAGCTGTTTTTT. It codes for CTSSLATSRTRPGELFF. The gene calls are TRBV11-1 and TRBJ2-2; D may be TRBD2 (5 bases). The germline V gene encodes CDR1 SGHAT and CDR2 FQDESV (reference sequence). The CDR3 spans 17 residues.

The chain uses TRBV2 and TRBJ2-7; 9 bases fit TRBD2. Losses at the gene ends were 6 bases for V and 5 bases for J; bases not matched to a gene: 11. Germline CDR1 and CDR2: SNHLY and FYNNEI. This CDR3 contains 15 residues. The CDR3 sequence is CASRPREREDDEQYF. CDR3 nucleotide sequence: TGTGCCAGCAGACCCCGGGAGCGGGAGGACGACGAGCAGTACTTC.

This chain links TRBV7-8 with TRBJ2-7; D is unresolved. The germline V gene encodes CDR1 SGHVS and CDR2 FQNEAQ. The V end lost 4 bases, the J end lost 9 bases, and 16 bases lay between the germline ends. The CDR3 runs 13 residues. The CDR3 DNA reads as TGTGCCAGCAGCTCTACTCGTTGGGGTGGGCAGTACTTC. Translation gives CASSSTRWGGQYF.

The chain uses TRBV6-6 and TRBJ2-5, with no clear D. V dropped 0 bases and J dropped 3 bases, with 14 bases sitting between them. Germline V gives CDR1 MNHNY, CDR2 SVGAGI (reference sequence). The length of the CDR3 is 16 residues. The CDR3 sequence is CASSYSFRVVKETQYF. DNA for the CDR3: TGTGCCAGCAGTTACTCATTCCGCGTAGTAAAAGAGACCCAGTACTTC.

This sequence joins TRBV21-1 and TRBJ1-3; the table's TRBD1 call for D was not verified on the DNA. TRBV21-1 is recorded as a pseudogene. This CDR3 region has 17 residues. The CDR3 reads CASSAGSDSRAGNTIYF. The CDR3 DNA is TGTGCCAGCAGCGCAGGGTCCGACAGTAGGGCTGGAAACACCATATATTTT.

A single count supports this clone. Other DNA sequences in this specimen translate into the identical CDR3. The chain links TRBV28 to TRBJ1-1; no clear D. Germline V gene sequence: CDR1 MDHEN, CDR2 SYDVKM. V was pared by 3 bases and J by 1 base, with 6 bases between. CDR3 length: 13 amino acids. The CDR3 sequence: CASSFAGNTEAFF. DNA of the CDR3: TGTGCCAGCAGTTTTGCAGGGAACACTGAAGCTTTCTTT.

The V call is TRBV11-2, the J call TRBJ2-7; TRBD2 matches at 13 bases. The CDR3 spans 15 residues. Germline trimming cut 6 bases from V and 7 bases from J; bases unmatched to any gene: 9. In germline, CDR1 is SGHAT, CDR2 FQNNGV. The chain's CDR3 is CASRFGLAGVWEQYF. CDR3 DNA sequence: TGTGCCAGCAGATTCGGACTAGCGGGAGTATGGGAGCAGTACTTC. The whole variable domain, filled in from reference TRBV11-2 and TRBJ2-7, reads EAGVAQSPRYKIIEKRQSVAFWCNPISGHATLYWYQQILGQGPKLLIQFQNNGVVDDSQLPKDRFSAERLKGVDSTLKIQPAKLEDSAVYLCASRFGLAGVWEQYFGPGTRLTVT.